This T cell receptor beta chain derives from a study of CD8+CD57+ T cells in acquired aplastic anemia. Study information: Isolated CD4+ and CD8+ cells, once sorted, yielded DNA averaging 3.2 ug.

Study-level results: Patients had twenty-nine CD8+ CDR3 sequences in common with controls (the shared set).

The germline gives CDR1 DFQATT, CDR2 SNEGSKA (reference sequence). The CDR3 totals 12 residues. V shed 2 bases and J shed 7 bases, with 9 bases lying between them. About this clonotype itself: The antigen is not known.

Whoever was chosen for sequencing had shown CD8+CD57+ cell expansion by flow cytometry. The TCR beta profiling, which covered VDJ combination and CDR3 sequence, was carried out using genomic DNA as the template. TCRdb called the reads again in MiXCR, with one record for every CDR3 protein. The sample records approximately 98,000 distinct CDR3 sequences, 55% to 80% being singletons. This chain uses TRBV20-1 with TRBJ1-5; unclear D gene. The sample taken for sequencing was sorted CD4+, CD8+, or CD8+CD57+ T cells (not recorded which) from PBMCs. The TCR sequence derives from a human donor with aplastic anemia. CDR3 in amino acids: CSARSPGQPQHF. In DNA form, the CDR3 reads TGCAGTGCTAGAAGCCCGGGCCAGCCCCAGCATTTT.